This T cell receptor (beta chain) comes out of a study of cytomegalovirus exposure and HLA in healthy donors. Notes on the study in general: Serostatus for CMV was the only available immune exposure information. Most TCR sequences were uncommon, yet certain public TCRs appeared in many donors.

Germline CDR1 reads SGDLS; CDR2 reads YYNGEE. The junction had 4 bases not matched to a gene; V was cut back by 3 bases and J by 2 bases. The CDR3 loop spans 14 amino acids. The PCR made use of 60 Vbeta and 13 Jbeta primers. Produced via immunoSEQ multiplex PCR; TCRdb's table is partial and in-frame only. The sample carries roughly 110,000 clones, less than 80% recorded once. Concerning this clone: The target antigen is unknown.

The TCR was taken from a man aged 25-40 years in good health and CMV-seronegative. The V and J genes are TRBV9 and TRBJ1-1; 7 bases are a match to TRBD1. Input material: PBMCs. The CDR3, as DNA: TGTGCCAGCAGCGCGGGACAGACAAACACTGAAGCTTTCTTT. This codes for CASSAGQTNTEAFF. Combining the CDR3 with reference TRBV9 and TRBJ1-1 gives the whole variable domain DSGVTQTPKHLITATGQRVTLRCSPRSGDLSVYWYQQSLDQGLQFLIQYYNGEERAKGNILERFSAQQFPDLHSELNLSSLELGDSALYFCASSAGQTNTEAFFGQGTRLTVV.